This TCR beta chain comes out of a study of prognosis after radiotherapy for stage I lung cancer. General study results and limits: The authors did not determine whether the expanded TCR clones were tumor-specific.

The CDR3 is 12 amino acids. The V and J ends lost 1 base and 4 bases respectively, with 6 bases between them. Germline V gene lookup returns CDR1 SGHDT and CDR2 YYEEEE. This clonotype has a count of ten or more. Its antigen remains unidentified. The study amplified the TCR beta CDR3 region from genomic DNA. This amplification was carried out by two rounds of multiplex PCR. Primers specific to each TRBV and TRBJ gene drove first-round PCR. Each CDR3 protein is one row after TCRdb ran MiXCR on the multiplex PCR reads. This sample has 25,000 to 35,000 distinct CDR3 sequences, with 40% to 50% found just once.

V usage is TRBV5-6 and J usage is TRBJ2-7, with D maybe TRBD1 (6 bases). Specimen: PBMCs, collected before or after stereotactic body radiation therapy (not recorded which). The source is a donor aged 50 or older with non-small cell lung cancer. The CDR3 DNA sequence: TGTGCCAGCAGCTTGCAGGGGTACGAGCAGTACTTC. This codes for CASSLQGYEQYF.